The entry below describes one TCR beta chain. Clones were read by immunoSEQ multiplex PCR, and TCRdb kept only the in-frame ones, dropping some. The top ten clones hold approximately 4% of a sample with under 350,000 clones, about 88% of them seen once. V lost 3 bases and J 8 bases, leaving 8 bases between the germline ends. Germline V gene lookup returns CDR1 ENHRY and CDR2 SYGVKD. The CDR3 spans 12 residues. The source of the sample is a study of blood T cell repertoires in COVID-19. About the research overall: Sample material is recorded as cDNA or gDNA derived from T cells, B-cell-depleted T cells, or PBMCs.

Input material: peripheral blood. The receptor was derived from a man between 18 and 29 years old with active or convalescent COVID-19. The V call is TRBV10-3, the J call TRBJ1-3; D might be TRBD1 (5 bases). CDR3 protein: CAISDREDTIYF. For the CDR3, the DNA is TGTGCCATCAGTGACAGGGAAGACACCATATATTTT.